This TCR beta chain was captured in a study of cytomegalovirus exposure and HLA in healthy donors. Vbeta (60) and Jbeta (13) primers were used in the PCR. The table came from immunoSEQ multiplex PCR; TCRdb's copy has only in-frame clones and leaves some out. The sample comprises about 91,000 clones, roughly 76% of which are singletons, and less than 1.5% rests with the top ten. From germline, CDR1 is SGHKS and CDR2 YYEKEE (reference sequence). The CDR3 consists of 14 residues. The ends lost 3 bases at V and 8 bases at J; junction bases unmatched: 4. A note on this clone: Its antigen is not identified.

General study results and limits: Looking again later, the authors saw that most CMV-associated TCR beta chains seemed HLA-restricted. Later on, an analysis showed TCR association rates differing by HLA locus, with DRB1 the most and HLA-C the fewest. CMV serostatus stood as the only immune exposure information on hand.

The source is a female donor in good health and CMV-seronegative. This sequence joins TRBV5-5 and TRBJ1-4, with 10 nucleotides matching TRBD1. The sequenced sample was PBMCs. The CDR3 bases are TGTGCCAGCAGCTGGGGGACAGGGGAGGAAAAACTGTTTTTT. Translation gives CASSWGTGEEKLFF. The full variable domain, in which reference TRBV5-5 and TRBJ1-4 provide the parts outside the CDR3, is DAGVTQSPTHLIKTRGQQVTLRCSPISGHKSVSWYQQVLGQGPQFIFQYYEKEERGRGNFPDRFSARQFPNYSSELNVNALLLGDSALYLCASSWGTGEEKLFFGSGTQLSVL.